This T cell receptor beta chain derives from a study of spatial heterogeneity in lung cancer. For the study at large: Sequence detection consistently recorded a greater number of beta-chain than alpha-chain sequences.

Time point reported: sample taken at primary tumor resection. The sequenced material consisted of unsorted whole RNA from tumor, nontumor lung or frozen PBMC. In TCRdb, the 5' RACE reads were re-called with MiXCR into one record per CDR3 protein. Of tens of thousands of distinct CDR3 sequences listed, under 7.5% are singletons. This clonotype was recorded at least ten times. The J segment lost 5 bases and the V segment lost 3 bases, leaving 9 bases of the junction unmatched. The CDR3 runs 16 residues. Germline lookup yields CDR1 SNHLY and CDR2 FYNNEI. The clonotype was recovered from a female donor with early-stage non-small cell lung cancer. The material sequenced was PBMCs, taken at surgery. V is TRBV2 and J is TRBJ2-2; TRBD2 aligns across 7 bases. CDR3 region: CASSDERGFITGELFF. CDR3 nucleotide sequence: TGTGCCAGCAGTGACGAGCGGGGTTTTATTACCGGGGAGCTGTTTTTT.